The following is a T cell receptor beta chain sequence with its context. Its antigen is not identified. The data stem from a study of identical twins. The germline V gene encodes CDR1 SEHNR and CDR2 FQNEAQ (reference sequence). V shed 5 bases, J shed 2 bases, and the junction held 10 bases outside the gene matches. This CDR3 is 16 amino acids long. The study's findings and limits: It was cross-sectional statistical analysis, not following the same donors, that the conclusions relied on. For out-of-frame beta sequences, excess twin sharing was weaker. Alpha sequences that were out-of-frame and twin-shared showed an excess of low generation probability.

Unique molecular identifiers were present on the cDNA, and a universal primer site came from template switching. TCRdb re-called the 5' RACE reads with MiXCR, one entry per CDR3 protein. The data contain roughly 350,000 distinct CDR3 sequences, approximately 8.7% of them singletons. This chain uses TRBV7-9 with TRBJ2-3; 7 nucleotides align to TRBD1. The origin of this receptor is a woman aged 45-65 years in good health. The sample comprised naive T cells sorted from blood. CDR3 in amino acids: CASSNRPGQDTDTQYF. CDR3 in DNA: TGTGCCAGCAGCAACCGACCTGGACAGGACACAGATACGCAGTATTTT.